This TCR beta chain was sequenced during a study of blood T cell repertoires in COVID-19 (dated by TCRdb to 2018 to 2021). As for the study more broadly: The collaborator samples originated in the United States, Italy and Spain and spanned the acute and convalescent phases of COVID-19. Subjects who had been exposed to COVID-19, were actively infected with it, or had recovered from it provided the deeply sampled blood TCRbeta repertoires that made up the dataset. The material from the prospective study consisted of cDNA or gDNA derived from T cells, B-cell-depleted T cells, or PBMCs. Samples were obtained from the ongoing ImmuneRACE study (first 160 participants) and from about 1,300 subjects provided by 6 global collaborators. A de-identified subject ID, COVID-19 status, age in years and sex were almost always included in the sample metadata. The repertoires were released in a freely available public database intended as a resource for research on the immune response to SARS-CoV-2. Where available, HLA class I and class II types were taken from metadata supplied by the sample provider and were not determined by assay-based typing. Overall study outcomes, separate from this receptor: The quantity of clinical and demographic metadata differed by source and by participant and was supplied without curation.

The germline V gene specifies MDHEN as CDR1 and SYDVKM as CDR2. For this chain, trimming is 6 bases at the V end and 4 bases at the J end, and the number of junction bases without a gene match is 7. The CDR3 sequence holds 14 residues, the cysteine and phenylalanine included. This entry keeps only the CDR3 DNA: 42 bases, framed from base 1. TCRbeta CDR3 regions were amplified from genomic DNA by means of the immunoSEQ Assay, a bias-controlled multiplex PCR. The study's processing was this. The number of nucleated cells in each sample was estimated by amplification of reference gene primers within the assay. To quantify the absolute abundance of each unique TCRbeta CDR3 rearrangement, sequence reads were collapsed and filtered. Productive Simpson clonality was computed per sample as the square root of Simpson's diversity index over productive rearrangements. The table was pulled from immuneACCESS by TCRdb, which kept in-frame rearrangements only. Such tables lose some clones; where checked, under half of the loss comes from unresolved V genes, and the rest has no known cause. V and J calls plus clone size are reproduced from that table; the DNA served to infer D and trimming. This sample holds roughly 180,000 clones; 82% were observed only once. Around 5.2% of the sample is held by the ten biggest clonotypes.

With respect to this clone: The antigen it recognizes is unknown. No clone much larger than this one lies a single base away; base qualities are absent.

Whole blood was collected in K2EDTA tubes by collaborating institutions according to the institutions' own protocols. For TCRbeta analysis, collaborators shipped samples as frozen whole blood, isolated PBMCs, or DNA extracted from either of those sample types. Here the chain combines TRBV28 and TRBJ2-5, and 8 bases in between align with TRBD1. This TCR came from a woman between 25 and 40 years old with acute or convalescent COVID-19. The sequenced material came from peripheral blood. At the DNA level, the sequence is TGTGCCAGCAGAAGGGCAGGGGGCGCAGAGACCCAGTACTTC. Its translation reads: CASRRAGGAETQYF.